What follows are 17 T cell receptor beta chains derived from one specimen sequenced in a study of T cell clonality in common variable immunodeficiency. Profiling relied on immunoSEQ multiplex PCR, and the TCRdb table lists in-frame clones only, not all of them. The sample was found to contain about 39,000 clones, and every one recurs. The sequenced material came from peripheral blood mononuclear cells. All receptors come from a person aged 18 to 75 in good health.

This clone was detected many times. The sequence runs out 3 residues before the end of the CDR3; the remainder is reconstructed from the germline J gene. The rearrangement joins TRBV14 to TRBJ2-3, with 7 bases identical to TRBD2. The germline V gene has CDR1 SGHDN and CDR2 FVKESK. The CDR3 is 18 amino acids. The part of the CDR3 DNA that was read is TGTGCCAGCAGCCAAGATGCCAACAAGGGCGGGAGAATGGAGACG. It specifies CASSQDANKGGRMET. The full CDR3 sequence reads CASSQDANKGGRMETQYF.

In this sample, this clone turned up many times. The CDR3 end is not reached by the read, which stops 3 residues before it; the germline J gene fills it in. This sequence joins TRBV30 and TRBJ2-7, with D maybe TRBD1 (7 bases). This CDR3 has 16 amino acids. Germline V gives CDR1 GTSNPN, CDR2 SVGIG (reference sequence). Trimming pared 5 bases from V and 2 bases from J, leaving 22 bases between. The CDR3 bases that were read are TGTGCCTGGGAAGGCGATAGGGCGGGACAGACCTACGAG. Protein product: CAWEGDRAGQTYE. The CDR3 in its entirety is CAWEGDRAGQTYEQYF.

In its sample, this clone was seen many times. The read falls 3 residues short of the CDR3 end, and the missing part is taken from the germline J gene. This sequence joins TRBV20-1 and TRBJ2-1, with 8 positions matching TRBD2. The V gene end was trimmed by 6 bases and the J gene end by 0 bases; junction bases not matched to a gene: 13. CDR1 and CDR2 (germline): DFQATT, SNEGSKA (reference sequence). The CDR3 contains 17 residues. The CDR3 spells CSATGGAGDLSYNEQFF. CDR3 DNA (partial): TGCAGTGCCACGGGAGGAGCGGGAGACCTCTCCTACAATGAG.

This clone appeared many times. The read falls 3 residues short of the CDR3 end, and the missing part is taken from the germline J gene. The chain couples TRBV20-1 to TRBJ2-7; maybe TRBD1 (6 bases). The length of the CDR3 is 14 residues. Germline lookup yields CDR1 DFQATT and CDR2 SNEGSKA (reference sequence). V lost 5 bases and J 6 bases, leaving 20 bases between the germline ends. The sequenced CDR3 bases are TGCAGTGCTCCCATGACAACAGACAGGTCCGAG. Translated: CSAPMTTDRSE. The CDR3 in full is CSAPMTTDRSEQYF.

This clone has a count of ten or more. From the germline J gene comes the end of the CDR3, since the read stops 3 residues before it. The chain joins TRBV19 to TRBJ1-1; D not resolved. Trimming left V 7 bases short and J 0 bases short, with 21 bases between. The CDR3 extends over 17 amino acids. Germline V gene lookup returns CDR1 LNHDA and CDR2 SQIVND (reference sequence). Incomplete CDR3 DNA: TGTGCCAGTACCCTAGGAGTAGTACCCCCAATGAACACTGAA. Protein: CASTLGVVPPMNTE. The full CDR3 is CASTLGVVPPMNTEAFF.

This clone was picked up many times. Read coverage stops 3 residues before the CDR3 terminus; the germline J gene supplies the remainder. J is TRBJ2-7 and V is TRBV10-3, with 9 bases identical to TRBD1. The CDR3 has 12 residues. The germline CDR1 and CDR2 sequences are ENHRY and SYGVKD. Trimming at V came to 11 bases and at J to 2 bases, leaving 4 bases not matched to a gene. The covered CDR3 bases are TGTGCCGTCGGACAGGGGCCCTACGAG. Protein sequence: CAVGQGPYE. In full, the CDR3 reads CAVGQGPYEQYF.

The sequenced CDR3 bases are TGTGCCAGCAGTTCTGGGCTAGCGGGAGTGTTTGAC. Residues: CASSSGLAGVFD. The whole CDR3 is CASSSGLAGVFDYTF. This chain links TRBV2 with TRBJ1-2; no clear D gene. The sequenced fragment ends 3 residues before the CDR3 boundary, so the rest is inferred from the germline J gene. CDR1 is SNHLY, CDR2 FYNNEI, per germline. This CDR3 is 15 amino acids long.

In its sample, this clone was seen a few times. Incomplete CDR3 DNA: TGTGCCAGCTCATCGGGACTAGCGGGAGAGAGAGATGAG. Translated: CASSSGLAGERDE. The whole CDR3 sequence is CASSSGLAGERDEQFF. The rearrangement joins TRBV18 to TRBJ2-1; 14 nucleotides line up with TRBD2. The CDR3 end falls 3 residues outside the read, so it is completed with the germline J gene. The ends lost 5 bases at V and 8 bases at J; junction bases unmatched: 8. Germline CDR1 and CDR2: KGHSH and LQKENI. This CDR3 is built from 16 residues.

This clone was picked up many times. Read data end 3 residues before the CDR3 end; the end is taken from the germline J gene. The J gene is TRBJ1-5, the V gene TRBV12-3 or TRBV12-4; D is unresolved. The CDR3 has 13 amino acids. Between the trimmed V and J ends, which lost 2 bases and 5 bases, there was a span of 7 bases. The DNA read from the CDR3 is TGTGCCAGCAGTTTAAGTCAGGATCAGCCC. Amino acid sequence: CASSLSQDQP. In full, the CDR3 reads CASSLSQDQPQHF.

This clone showed up many times. The CDR3 end is not reached by the read, which stops 3 residues before it; the germline J gene fills it in. V is TRBV5-1 and J is TRBJ2-7; no reliable D call. CDR3 length equals 13 residues. V lost 1 base to trimming and J lost 2 bases, with 7 bases between them. From germline, CDR1 is SGHRS and CDR2 YFSETQ. The CDR3 bases that were read are TGCGCCAGCAGCTTGAACTACCCCTACGAG. It yields the protein CASSLNYPYE. The complete CDR3 reads CASSLNYPYEQYF.

This clone was seen at least ten times. The read comes to an end 3 residues before the CDR3 does, leaving the germline J gene to fill in the end. The gene calls are TRBV18 and TRBJ2-3; maybe TRBD1 (5 bases). Germline CDR1 KGHSH, CDR2 LQKENI. V was clipped by 1 base and J by 1 base, with 9 bases between them. The CDR3 contains 15 residues. The CDR3 bases that were read are TGTGCCAGCTCACCACAGGGGCAAGGCACAGATACG. Its translation: CASSPQGQGTDT. The full CDR3 sequence reads CASSPQGQGTDTQYF.

This clone was detected many times. The sequenced CDR3 bases are TGTGCCAGCAGCTTGTCCGTTTACAATGAG. Protein sequence: CASSLSVYNE. The whole CDR3 reads CASSLSVYNEQFF. This sequence joins TRBV7-9 and TRBJ2-1; D is unclear. The sequence runs out 3 residues before the end of the CDR3; the remainder is reconstructed from the germline J gene. CDR3 size: 13 residues. The V end was cut by 3 bases, the J end by 4 bases, with 7 bases between. Germline V gene data show CDR1 as SEHNR and CDR2 as FQNEAQ (reference sequence).

At least ten counts were recorded for this clone. The CDR3 end is not reached by the read, which stops 3 residues before it; the germline J gene fills it in. V gene TRBV9 combines with J gene TRBJ2-1, with 7 bases lining up with TRBD2. This CDR3 contains 15 residues. The trim removed 0 bases at V and 5 bases at J, leaving 5 bases unmatched. Germline lookup yields CDR1 SGDLS and CDR2 YYNGEE. The CDR3 region is CASSVVASGNNEQFF. CDR3 DNA (partial): TGTGCCAGCAGCGTAGTGGCTAGCGGAAACAATGAG.

This clone was detected ten times or more. Read data end 3 residues before the CDR3 end; the end is taken from the germline J gene. The V call is TRBV14, the J call TRBJ1-1; tentative D call: TRBD1 (5 bases). The CDR3 is 14 amino acids. Germline V CDR1 and CDR2: SGHDN, FVKESK. The covered CDR3 bases are TGTGCCAGCAGCCAGGGGGGGACCTTCGGGGAA. This encodes CASSQGGTFGE. The entire CDR3 reads CASSQGGTFGEAFF.

This clone was seen only a few times. The read terminates 3 residues before the CDR3 end, so the remaining end is supplied by the germline J gene. This chain links TRBV11-3 with TRBJ2-1, with 9 nucleotides matching TRBD2. The V gene end was trimmed by 3 bases and the J gene end by 4 bases; junction bases not matched to a gene: 4. This CDR3 has 15 amino acids. CDR1 and CDR2 (germline): SGHNT, YENEEA. The CDR3 loop is CASSFGLAGYNEQFF. CDR3 DNA, as far as it was read: TGTGCCAGCAGCTTCGGTCTAGCGGGATACAATGAG.

There are many counts of this clone. Read coverage stops 3 residues before the CDR3 terminus; the germline J gene supplies the remainder. The chain employs TRBV19 and TRBJ1-2, with 8 bases that match TRBD1. CDR3 length equals 14 residues. V lost 4 bases and J lost 6; bases outside the gene matches: 7. CDR1 and CDR2 from the germline V gene are LNHDA and SQIVND (reference sequence). The CDR3 DNA, read in part, is TGTGCCAGTAGTAATGGACAGGGAGTGAATGGC. This codes for CASSNGQGVNG. The whole CDR3 region reads CASSNGQGVNGYTF.

This clone was observed at least ten times. The read terminates 3 residues ahead of where the CDR3 ends, so the germline J gene completes it. The chain is built from TRBV12-5 and TRBJ2-1; 10 bases agree with TRBD2. Per germline, CDR1 LGHNT and CDR2 FRNRAP. CDR3 length: 18 residues. V was clipped by 1 base and J by 5 bases; unmatched bases: 11. The CDR3 protein is CASGLAHLSGRGDNEQFF. The sequenced part of the CDR3 DNA is TGTGCTAGTGGTTTGGCCCATCTAAGCGGGAGGGGAGACAATGAG.